The rows below give T cell receptor beta chains drawn from one sample of a study of CD8 T cells in Susac syndrome. In TCRdb, the immunoSEQ multiplex PCR reads were re-called with MiXCR into one record per CDR3 protein. The sample lists around 230,000 distinct CDR3 sequences, about 96% seen once, with approximately 0.1% in the top ten. The sequencing sample was made of CD4+ T cells from PBMCs. The origin of the receptors is a human donor with Susac syndrome. Each CDR3 is given with its conserved first and last residue.

J gene,V gene,CDR3 protein
TRBJ2-1,TRBV24-1,CATSDEFNEQFF
TRBJ2-3,TRBV11-1,CASSLGLAGPGTDTQYF
TRBJ1-5,TRBV11-2,CASSQGTGGNQPQHF
TRBJ2-5,TRBV5-1,CASRSSQETQYF
TRBJ2-7,TRBV15,CATSMGQVVYEQYF
TRBJ2-7,TRBV30,CAWRLAGAYEQYF
TRBJ1-2,TRBV12-3/TRBV12-4,CASSLTGDGYTF
TRBJ1-5,TRBV2,CASTVSESQPQHF
TRBJ1-2,TRBV5-1,CASSLLARDLSYGYTF
TRBJ1-5,TRBV9,CASSVSGQGNQPQHF
TRBJ1-5,TRBV9,CASSVGGAEPQHF
TRBJ1-1,TRBV18,CASSPPSPSFEAFF
TRBJ2-7,TRBV6-5,CASGGTGSSYEQYF
TRBJ2-3,TRBV18,CASSQGPNTDTQYF
TRBJ1-1,TRBV20-1,CSASSGADTEAFF
TRBJ2-2,TRBV7-3,CASTPRGETGELFF
TRBJ2-7,TRBV18,CASSQEGGLTYEQYF
TRBJ2-1,TRBV4-1,CASSRHDSYNEQFF
TRBJ2-5,TRBV7-9,CASSPPALAGRETQYF
TRBJ1-3,TRBV7-6,CASSLSNLSGNTIYF
TRBJ2-5,TRBV20-1,CSASRGGASETQYF
TRBJ2-7,TRBV19,CASSIVATGRVSYEQYF
TRBJ1-2,TRBV15,CATSSDRGLTNYGYTF
TRBJ2-3,TRBV6-5,CASSLFGGTDTQYF
TRBJ1-4,TRBV12-3/TRBV12-4,CASSLVGGNEKLFF
TRBJ2-2,TRBV7-2,CASSLVGYHGHLNTGELFF
TRBJ2-1,TRBV20-1,CSASGGWASYNEQFF
TRBJ2-1,TRBV2,CASSEIAGTPTGNEQFF
TRBJ2-3,TRBV5-1,CASSPDSSTDTQYF
TRBJ1-1,TRBV15,CATSRVRGQITEAFF
TRBJ2-3,TRBV20-1,CSAWVTTDTQYF
TRBJ2-7,TRBV28,CASSFSQGSGKYF
TRBJ1-1,TRBV30,CAWRTDMNTEAFF
TRBJ2-3,TRBV10-3,CAIRDSVTDTQYF
TRBJ2-5,TRBV9,CASSVGGGGEETQYF
TRBJ2-5,TRBV30,CAWSVGQGKGETQYF
TRBJ1-5,TRBV20-1,CSAYRDRGQPQHF
TRBJ2-4,TRBV19,CASSTGAGAKNIQYF
TRBJ2-3,TRBV7-9,CASSFHGGRSTDTQYF
TRBJ2-5,TRBV3-1,CASSQDLETQYF
TRBJ2-3,TRBV12-3/TRBV12-4,CASSPGGDSTDTQYF
TRBJ2-1,TRBV5-1,CASSLEMGGEQFF
TRBJ2-3,TRBV4-1,CASSPLQGGQDTQYF
TRBJ2-1,TRBV3-1,CASSLRLAGATVNEQFF
TRBJ2-3,TRBV20-1,CSARVVPNAQYF
TRBJ1-1,TRBV29-1,CSALTFYMGPSKNTEAFF
TRBJ1-2,TRBV30,CAWTTKGQDYGYTF
TRBJ2-7,TRBV18,CASSPPSWEQYF